One sample yielded the 10 T cell receptor beta chains listed below, sequenced in a study of blood T cell repertoires in COVID-19. Clones were read by immunoSEQ multiplex PCR, and TCRdb kept only the in-frame ones, dropping some. The table has roughly 200,000 clones, around 84% seen once; the top ten hold 4.5% to 5%. The sample comprised peripheral blood. The receptors were sampled from a woman over 75 with acute or convalescent COVID-19.

This clone has only one observation. CDR3 amino acids: CASSQARQGTWEAFF. The CDR3 DNA reads TGCGCCAGCAGCCAAGCGAGACAGGGTACCTGGGAAGCTTTCTTT. V gene TRBV4-1 combines with J gene TRBJ1-1, with TRBD1 identical over 7 bases. Trimming cost V 1 base and J 8 bases; bases outside gene matches: 10. Germline-derived CDR1 and CDR2 are MGHRA and YSYEKL. There are 15 residues in the CDR3.

The rearrangement links TRBV5-5 to TRBJ1-2, with TRBD1 as a possible D gene (5 bases). The V gene lost 0 bases and the J gene lost 4 bases, with 7 bases spanning the gap. Germline V gene data show CDR1 as SGHKS and CDR2 as YYEKEE (reference sequence). The CDR3 consists of 13 residues. The CDR3, as DNA: TGTGCCAGCAGCTTGGTAGGGGCCTATGGCTACACCTTC. The encoded protein is CASSLVGAYGYTF.

The chain combines TRBV7-2 with TRBJ2-5; 8 bases are a match to TRBD2. V trimming: 5 bases; J trimming: 4 bases; junction bases outside the gene matches: 9. Germline V lookup: CDR1 SGHTA, CDR2 FQGNSA. The CDR3 consists of 15 residues. CDR3 residues: CASSAAGTSGETQYF. In DNA form, the CDR3 reads TGTGCCAGCAGCGCGGCCGGGACTAGTGGAGAGACCCAGTACTTC.

CDR3: CASSQGQSEEKLFF. CDR3 nucleotides: TGTGCCAGCAGTCAGGGACAGTCCGAGGAAAAACTGTTTTTT. The J gene is TRBJ1-4, the V gene TRBV6-5, with TRBD1 matching over 7 bases. The CDR3 has 14 residues. The junction had 8 bases not matched to a gene; V was cut back by 5 bases and J by 8 bases. In germline, CDR1 is MNHEY, CDR2 SVGAGI.

This clone was seen a single time. The genes are TRBV4-1 and TRBJ2-1, with TRBD1 identical over 9 bases. The CDR3 consists of 15 residues. Germline V gene lookup returns CDR1 MGHRA and CDR2 YSYEKL. Trimming removed 7 bases from V and 8 bases from J; junction bases left unmatched: 12. CDR3 nucleotide sequence: TGCGCCAGCAAAAACCGGGACAGGGCGTGGGATGAGCAGTTCTTC. Protein: CASKNRDRAWDEQFF.

The V and J genes are TRBV24-1 and TRBJ2-1; the D is unclear. V gave up 4 bases and J gave up 1 base, with 10 bases separating them. The germline gives CDR1 KGHDR, CDR2 SFDVKD. This CDR3 comprises 15 residues. The CDR3 DNA follows: TGTGCCACCAGTGACATGTCAGGATCCTACAATGAGCAGTTCTTC. Its protein product is CATSDMSGSYNEQFF.

The V gene is TRBV4-2, the J gene TRBJ2-5; D is perhaps TRBD1 (5 bases). V was shortened by 0 bases and J by 2 bases, with 10 bases between the two germline ends. The germline V gene has CDR1 LGHNA and CDR2 YNFKEQ. The CDR3 extends over 15 amino acids. Here the CDR3 DNA reads TGTGCCAGCAGCCAAGAGTGGCAGGGACAAGAGACCCAGTACTTC. It encodes CASSQEWQGQETQYF.

On this clone: At the DNA level, this CDR3 is encoded by other sequences in the same sample as well. The gene calls are TRBV18 and TRBJ2-5, with TRBD2 as a possible D gene (5 bases). There are 13 residues in the CDR3. CDR1 is KGHSH, CDR2 LQKENI, per germline. Trimming pared 3 bases from V and 2 bases from J, leaving 7 bases between. In DNA form, the CDR3 reads TGTGCCAGCTCACCTCCGGGGCAAGAGACCCAGTACTTC. Encoded protein: CASSPPGQETQYF.

The chain has TRBV6-6 and TRBJ1-1, with TRBD1 matching 9 bases. Germline-derived CDR1 and CDR2 are MNHNY and SVGAGI (reference sequence). Unmatched junction bases numbered 5, after V lost 6 bases and J lost 0 bases. This CDR3 is built from 15 residues. CDR3 bases: TGTGCCAGCAGCCAACAGGGGGCAGTGAACACTGAAGCTTTCTTT. Protein sequence: CASSQQGAVNTEAFF.

The chain has TRBV5-1 and TRBJ2-5, with D perhaps matching TRBD2 (5 bases). The germline V and J ends were trimmed by 1 base and 5 bases, with 15 bases remaining between them. The CDR3 length is 15 residues. Per the germline V gene, CDR1 is SGHRS and CDR2 is YFSETQ. The CDR3 loop reads CASSLTGLGSETQYF. The CDR3 DNA reads TGCGCCAGCAGCTTGACGGGTCTAGGGAGCGAGACCCAGTACTTC.